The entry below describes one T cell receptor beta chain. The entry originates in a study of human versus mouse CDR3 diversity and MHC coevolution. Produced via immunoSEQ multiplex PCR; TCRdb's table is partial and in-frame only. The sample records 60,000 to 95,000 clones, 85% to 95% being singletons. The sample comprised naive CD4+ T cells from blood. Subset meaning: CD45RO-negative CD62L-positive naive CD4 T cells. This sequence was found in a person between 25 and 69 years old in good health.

The CDR3 coding sequence is TGCGCCAGCAGCTTGGCGGGACTAGCGGGGGTATCAGATACGCAGTATTTT. Protein product: CASSLAGLAGVSDTQYF. The J gene is TRBJ2-3, the V gene TRBV5-1, with TRBD2 matching over 14 bases. In germline, CDR1 is SGHRS, CDR2 YFSETQ. Germline trimming cut 0 bases from V and 4 bases from J; bases unmatched to any gene: 4. The CDR3 has 17 residues.